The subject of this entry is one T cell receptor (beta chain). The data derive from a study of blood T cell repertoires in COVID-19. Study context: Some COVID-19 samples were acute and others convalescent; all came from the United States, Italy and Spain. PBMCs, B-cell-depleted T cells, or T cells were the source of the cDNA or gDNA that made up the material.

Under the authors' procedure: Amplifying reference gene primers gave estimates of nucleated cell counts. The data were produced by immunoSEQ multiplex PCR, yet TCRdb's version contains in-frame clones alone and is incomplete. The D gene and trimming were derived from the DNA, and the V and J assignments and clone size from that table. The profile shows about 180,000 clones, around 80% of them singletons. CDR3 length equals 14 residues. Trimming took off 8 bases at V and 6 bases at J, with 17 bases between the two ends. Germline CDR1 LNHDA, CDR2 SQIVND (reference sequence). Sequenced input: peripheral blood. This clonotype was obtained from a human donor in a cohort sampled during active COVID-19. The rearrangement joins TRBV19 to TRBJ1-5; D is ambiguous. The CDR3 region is CASQKDPEVQPQHF. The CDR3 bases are TGTGCCAGTCAAAAGGACCCGGAGGTTCAGCCCCAGCATTTT.